This entry lists 12 T cell receptor beta chains sequenced from one sample in a study of blood T cells in healthy people across ages. The use of a sample-barcoded 5' primer and a J-beta primer mix characterized a second PCR of 7 to 11 cycles. TCRdb called the 5' RACE reads again in MiXCR, with one record for every CDR3 protein. The table shows hundreds of thousands of distinct CDR3 sequences, with 25% occurring only once. This same sample was also part of a study on T cells of mothers and their children.

Specimen: blood. The receptors here all came from a boy under 18 in good health.

The V gene is TRBV28, the J gene TRBJ1-1; D might be TRBD1 (5 bases). V was pared by 4 bases and J by 4 bases, with 10 bases between. This CDR3 is 13 amino acids long. In germline, CDR1 is MDHEN, CDR2 SYDVKM. As DNA, the CDR3 is TGTGCCAGCAGTTCCCCGACAGTCACTGAAGCTTTCTTT. Its protein product is CASSSPTVTEAFF.

The chain combines TRBV3-1 with TRBJ1-1; D gene ambiguous. The V and J ends lost 7 bases and 11 bases respectively, with 14 bases between them. The CDR3 sequence is 11 residues long. Germline-derived CDR1 and CDR2 are LGHDT and YNNKEL (reference sequence). CDR3 nucleotide sequence: TGTGCCAGCAAAGGCGTCGGGTTCGCTTTCTTT. Translated, it gives CASKGVGFAFF.

The V gene is TRBV6-1, the J gene TRBJ1-4, with D perhaps matching TRBD1 (6 bases). CDR1 MNHNS and CDR2 SASEGT come from the germline V gene. The CDR3 has 14 amino acids. The germline V and J ends were trimmed by 4 bases and 6 bases, with 12 bases remaining between them. CDR3 nucleotide sequence: TGTGCCAGCAGTGGGGCAGGGGCCCATGAAAAACTGTTTTTT. It translates to CASSGAGAHEKLFF.

This rearrangement joins TRBV20-1 to TRBJ1-2; D is perhaps TRBD1 (6 bases). V dropped 3 bases and J dropped 8 bases, with 16 bases sitting between them. This CDR3 is 13 amino acids long. Germline-derived CDR1 and CDR2 are DFQATT and SNEGSKA (reference sequence). CDR3 DNA: TGCAGTGCTAGTGCCATAGGGGGATCCGGCTACACCTTC. Amino acid sequence: CSASAIGGSGYTF.

The CDR3 sequence is CASSLRTSIETQYF. The DNA for the CDR3 is TGCGCCAGCAGCTTGAGGACTAGCATAGAGACCCAGTACTTC. This chain uses TRBV5-1 with TRBJ2-5, with TRBD2 matching 8 bases. Trimming cost V 1 base and J 4 bases; bases outside gene matches: 3. The germline gives CDR1 SGHRS, CDR2 YFSETQ. The CDR3 loop spans 14 amino acids.

This clonotype was counted between two and nine times. V is TRBV7-9 and J is TRBJ2-6; TRBD1 matches 9 bases. Germline assignment: CDR1 SEHNR and CDR2 FQNEAQ (reference sequence). J was trimmed by 0 bases and V by 6 bases; bases with no gene match: 6. The CDR3 covers 17 residues. The CDR3 DNA reads TGTGCCAGCAGACCGGGACAGGGATTCTCTGGGGCCAACGTCCTGACTTTC. Protein product: CASRPGQGFSGANVLTF.

The chain links TRBV24-1 to TRBJ2-1, with TRBD1 matching 8 bases. CDR3 length equals 16 residues. The junction had 7 bases not matched to a gene; V was cut back by 2 bases and J by 5 bases. CDR1 is KGHDR and CDR2 is SFDVKD in the germline V gene. As DNA, the CDR3 is TGTGCCACCAGTGATTCCGGGACAGGCTTCGACAATGAGCAGTTCTTC. Amino acids: CATSDSGTGFDNEQFF.

A few counts support this clonotype. The chain uses TRBV5-6 and TRBJ2-5; 7 bases are a match to TRBD1. The J call is doubtful: the DNA matches TRBJ2-1 better. Germline V gives CDR1 SGHDT, CDR2 YYEEEE. CDR3 length: 16 residues. CDR3: CASSLIATGIGNEQFF. As DNA, the CDR3 is TGTGCCAGCAGCTTGATCGCGACAGGGATAGGGAATGAGCAGTTCTTC.

This clonotype has only a few counts. This chain links TRBV29-1 with TRBJ2-1, with unresolved D. The CDR3 runs to 12 residues. The V and J ends lost 7 bases and 0 bases respectively, with 7 bases between them. Germline V CDR1 and CDR2: SQVTM, ANQGSEA. The CDR3 DNA is TGCAGCGCCTTGAGCTCCTACAATGAGCAGTTCTTC. Amino acid sequence: CSALSSYNEQFF.

The chain joins TRBV7-9 to TRBJ1-1; D is perhaps TRBD1 (5 bases). The CDR3 extends over 12 amino acids. CDR1 is SEHNR, CDR2 FQNEAQ, per germline (reference sequence). V dropped 3 bases and J dropped 5 bases, with 7 bases sitting between them. CDR3 nucleotides: TGTGCCAGCAGCTTTGGGGCAACTGAAGCTTTCTTT. This encodes CASSFGATEAFF.

V is TRBV5-1 and J is TRBJ1-2, with D unclear. CDR3 length: 16 residues. The V end lost 0 bases, the J end lost 2 bases, and 14 bases lay between the germline ends. Germline CDR1 SGHRS, CDR2 YFSETQ. For the CDR3, the DNA is TGCGCCAGCAGCTTGGAGGCGCCAGGATCGAACTATGGCTACACCTTC. Translation gives CASSLEAPGSNYGYTF.

This clonotype has just a few counts. The V and J genes are TRBV12-3 or TRBV12-4 and TRBJ2-1, with a weak D call TRBD1 (6 bases). Trimming pared 7 bases from V and 4 bases from J, leaving 17 bases between. The CDR3 extends over 15 amino acids. DNA for the CDR3: TGTGCCAGCACTAAACCCTTGGGGGCTTACAATGAGCAGTTCTTC. As protein: CASTKPLGAYNEQFF.